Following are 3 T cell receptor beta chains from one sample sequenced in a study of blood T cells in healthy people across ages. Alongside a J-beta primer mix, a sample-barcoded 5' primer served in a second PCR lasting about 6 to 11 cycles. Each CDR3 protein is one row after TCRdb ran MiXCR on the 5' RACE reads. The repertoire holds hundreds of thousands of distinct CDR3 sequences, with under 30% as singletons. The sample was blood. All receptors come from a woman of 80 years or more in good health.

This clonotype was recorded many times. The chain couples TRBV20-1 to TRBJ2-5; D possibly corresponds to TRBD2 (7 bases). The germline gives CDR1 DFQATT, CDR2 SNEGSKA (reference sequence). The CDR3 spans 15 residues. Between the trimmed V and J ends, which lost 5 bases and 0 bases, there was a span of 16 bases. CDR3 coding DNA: TGCAGTGCTCCTGGGGGGGGCCGGTACCAAGAGACCCAGTACTTC. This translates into CSAPGGGRYQETQYF.

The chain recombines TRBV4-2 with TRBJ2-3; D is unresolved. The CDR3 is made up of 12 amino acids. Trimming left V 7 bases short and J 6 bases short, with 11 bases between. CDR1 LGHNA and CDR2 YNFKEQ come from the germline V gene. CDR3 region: CASIRKGDTQYF. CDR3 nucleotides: TGTGCCAGCATCCGAAAGGGCGATACGCAGTATTTT.

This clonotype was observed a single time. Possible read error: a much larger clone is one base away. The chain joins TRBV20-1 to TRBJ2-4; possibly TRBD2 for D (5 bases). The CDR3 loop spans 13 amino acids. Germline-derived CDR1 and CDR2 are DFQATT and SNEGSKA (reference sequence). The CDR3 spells CSVSSLAKNTQYF. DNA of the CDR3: TGCAGTGTCTCTAGTCTAGCCAAAAACACTCAGTACTTC.